The entry below gives a single TCR beta chain sequence along with its context. The assay was immunoSEQ multiplex PCR, and TCRdb's table has in-frame clones only and misses some. The sample holds about half a million clones, 70% to 90% seen once. These data are taken from a study of blood T cell repertoires in COVID-19. The overall study: T cells, B-cell-depleted T cells, or PBMCs supplied cDNA or gDNA.

J gave up 6 bases and V 7 bases, and 10 bases lay outside the gene matches. This CDR3 is built from 13 residues. Germline V gene sequence: CDR1 GTSNPN, CDR2 SVGIG (reference sequence). Enrollees, about 18 to 89 years old, lived in about two dozen US areas. The source material was PBMCs or T cells enriched from blood (not recorded which). The J gene is TRBJ1-2, the V gene TRBV30, with 8 bases lining up with TRBD1. The sequence came from a woman aged 55-69 years who had recovered from COVID-19. This CDR3 is CASDRGRGHGYTF. The CDR3 DNA sequence: TGTGCCTCAGACAGGGGAAGAGGTCATGGCTACACCTTC.